This is a list of T cell receptor beta chains from one sample in a study of identical twins. TCRdb called the 5' RACE reads again in MiXCR, with one record for every CDR3 protein. The table lists 200,000 to 250,000 distinct CDR3 sequences, around an eighth of them singletons. Sequenced material: memory (CD45RO+) T cells sorted from blood. Receptors were obtained from a woman aged 18-29 years in good health. Each CDR3 is given with its conserved first and last residue. The D gene is left open where the match is weak. Where a row states a size, it is once, few, many or the class of an expanded clone; other rows omit it.

TRBV7-6,NA,NA,TRBJ1-6,CASSRVSGDSPLHF,TGTGCCAGCAGCCGTGTTAGCGGCGATTCACCCCTCCACTTT
TRBV6-4,NA,NA,TRBJ2-3,CASSEVGGTDTQYF,TGTGCCAGCAGTGAGGTCGGCGGGACAGATACGCAGTATTTT
TRBV21-1,NA,NA,TRBJ1-5,CASSKALPPGRIDQPQHF,TGTGCCAGCAGCAAAGCGCTACCTCCTGGACGAATTGATCAGCCCCAGCATTTT
TRBV12-3/TRBV12-4,NA,NA,TRBJ1-5,CASSLVYGRGNQPQHF,TGTGCCAGCAGTTTAGTGTATGGCAGGGGCAATCAGCCCCAGCATTTT
TRBV5-1,NA,NA,TRBJ1-2,CASSLGFGYTF,TGCGCCAGCAGCTTGGGGTTTGGCTACACCTTC
TRBV11-3,NA,TRBD2,TRBJ2-1,CASSFAPSSGRYNEQFF,TGTGCCAGCAGCTTCGCACCCTCTAGCGGGAGGTACAATGAGCAGTTCTTC
TRBV20-1,NA,TRBD2,TRBJ2-1,CSAEFPGLAVNEQFF,TGCAGTGCGGAATTCCCGGGACTAGCGGTCAATGAGCAGTTCTTC
TRBV11-2,few,TRBD1,TRBJ2-2,CASSPRTGLGDGELFF,TGTGCCAGCAGCCCGCGGACAGGCTTGGGGGACGGGGAGCTGTTTTTT
TRBV12-3/TRBV12-4,few,NA,TRBJ2-7,CASRGPGEQYF,TGTGCCAGCAGGGGGCCAGGCGAGCAGTACTTC
TRBV3-1,NA,TRBD2,TRBJ2-2,CASSQRGGSGELFF,TGTGCCAGCAGCCAGCGGGGGGGATCTGGGGAGCTGTTTTTT
TRBV2,many,NA,TRBJ2-1,CASGAYNEQFF,TGTGCCAGCGGGGCCTACAATGAGCAGTTCTTC
TRBV3-1,few,NA,TRBJ2-2,CASSQEGSGGELFF,TGTGCCAGCAGCCAAGAAGGGTCCGGGGGGGAGCTGTTTTTT
TRBV20-1,few,NA,TRBJ2-1,CSARSRPSYNEQFF,TGCAGTGCTAGGAGCCGTCCCTCCTACAATGAGCAGTTCTTC
TRBV2,few,TRBD1,TRBJ1-2,CASSETTGVHGYTF,TGTGCCAGCAGTGAGACCACAGGGGTCCATGGCTACACCTTC
TRBV12-3/TRBV12-4,few,TRBD2,TRBJ2-1,CASSEGTSGSHEQFF,TGTGCCAGCTCCGAGGGGACTAGCGGGAGCCATGAGCAGTTCTTC
TRBV3-1,NA,NA,TRBJ2-1,CASSQEGGMVDEQFF,TGTGCCAGCAGCCAAGAAGGCGGGATGGTGGATGAGCAGTTCTTC
TRBV7-2,NA,NA,TRBJ2-2,CASSLRETGELFF,TGTGCCAGCAGCCTAAGGGAGACCGGGGAGCTGTTTTTT
TRBV7-2,few,NA,TRBJ2-7,CASSLVRGVSEQYF,TGTGCCAGCAGCTTAGTCCGAGGGGTCAGCGAGCAGTACTTC
TRBV27,NA,NA,TRBJ1-1,CASSLSGVRGTEAFF,TGTGCCAGCAGTTTATCAGGGGTGAGGGGCACTGAAGCTTTCTTT
TRBV12-3/TRBV12-4,NA,NA,TRBJ1-1,CASSLGGTRNTEAFF,TGTGCCAGCAGTTTAGGAGGGACACGGAACACTGAAGCTTTCTTT
TRBV5-5,few,NA,TRBJ1-2,CASSPQGSNYGYTF,TGTGCCAGCAGCCCGCAGGGATCTAACTATGGCTACACCTTC
TRBV20-1,NA,NA,TRBJ2-3,CSASDRGSTDTQYF,TGCAGTGCTAGCGATCGGGGGAGCACAGATACGCAGTATTTT
TRBV3-1,few,TRBD2,TRBJ2-3,CASSQKRGSGSTDTQYF,TGTGCCAGCAGCCAAAAACGGGGTAGCGGGAGCACAGATACGCAGTATTTT
TRBV5-1,NA,TRBD1,TRBJ2-5,CASSISGTGGETQYF,TGCGCCAGCAGCATCTCCGGGACAGGAGGCGAGACCCAGTACTTC
TRBV7-2,NA,NA,TRBJ1-2,CASSPKWQHYTF,TGTGCCAGCAGCCCAAAGTGGCAGCACTACACCTTC
TRBV9,many,NA,TRBJ2-2,CASSRIDGLGGELFF,TGTGCCAGCAGTCGGATAGACGGTCTCGGCGGGGAGCTGTTTTTT